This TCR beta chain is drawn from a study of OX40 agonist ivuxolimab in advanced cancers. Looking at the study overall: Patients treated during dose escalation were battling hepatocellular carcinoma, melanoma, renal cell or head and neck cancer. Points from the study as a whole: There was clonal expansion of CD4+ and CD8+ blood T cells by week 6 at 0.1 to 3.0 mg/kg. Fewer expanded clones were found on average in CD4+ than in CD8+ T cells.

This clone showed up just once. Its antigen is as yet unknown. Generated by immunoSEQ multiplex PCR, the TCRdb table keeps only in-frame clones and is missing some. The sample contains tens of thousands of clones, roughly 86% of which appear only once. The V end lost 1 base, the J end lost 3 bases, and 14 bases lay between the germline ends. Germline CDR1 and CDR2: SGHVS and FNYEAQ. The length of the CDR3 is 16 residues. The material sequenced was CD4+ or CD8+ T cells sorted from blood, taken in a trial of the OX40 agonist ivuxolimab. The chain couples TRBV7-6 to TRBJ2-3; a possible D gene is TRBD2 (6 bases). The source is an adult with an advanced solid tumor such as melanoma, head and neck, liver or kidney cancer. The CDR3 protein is CASSLVPGVRTDTQYF. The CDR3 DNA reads TGTGCCAGCAGCTTAGTTCCGGGGGTACGAACAGATACGCAGTATTTT.